This T cell receptor beta chain originates from a study of response to subunit inactivated influenza vaccine. Findings and caveats of the study: New T cells are recruited in small numbers by each seasonal influenza vaccination, according to the authors' suggestion.

In regard to this clonotype: Its target is unknown.

Germline V gives CDR1 LGHDT, CDR2 YNNKEL (reference sequence). V was cut by 0 bases and J by 2 bases, with 11 bases left in between. The CDR3 is 15 residues long. TCRdb re-derived calls from the RT-PCR reads in MiXCR, one entry per CDR3 protein. The sample contains approximately 680,000 distinct CDR3 sequences, 15% to 18% of which appear only once. The chain joins TRBV3-1 to TRBJ2-7, with D possibly matching TRBD2 (6 bases). The source material was PBMCs from blood, sampled about 11 days after vaccination. The sequence was obtained from a man aged 50-60 years who received an inactivated influenza vaccine. CDR3 DNA sequence: TGTGCCAGCAGCCAAGATAATCCGGGGGCCTACGAGCAGTACTTC. Amino acids: CASSQDNPGAYEQYF.